The T cell receptor (beta chain) described here comes from a study of T cell responses to AZD1222 COVID-19 vaccine. The table came from immunoSEQ multiplex PCR; TCRdb's copy has only in-frame clones and leaves some out. The repertoire holds around 130,000 clones, with roughly 87% as singletons. Whole-study results and caveats: The peak T cell response came first, and repertoires were sampled only after it. Across the whole spike, CD4 TCRs peaked at regions 160-218 and 743-854. Increases in Spike-specific TCR breadth and depth were seen after two AZD1222 doses.

V shed 7 bases and J shed 1 base, with 13 bases lying between them. This CDR3 region has 15 residues. Germline V gene sequence: CDR1 LNHDA, CDR2 SQIVND (reference sequence). Samples with a second dose at about 4 or about 12 weeks were pooled together. Note on this clone: Its antigen remains unidentified.

The receptor's source is an adult who received the AZD1222 COVID-19 vaccine. The chain uses TRBV19 and TRBJ1-4; D remains ambiguous. The sample was peripheral blood, taken 28 days after the second AZD1222 dose. The CDR3 loop is CASKGEAKTNEKLFF. The CDR3, as DNA: TGTGCCAGTAAGGGAGAGGCCAAAACTAATGAAAAACTGTTTTTT.